What follows are 22 T cell receptor beta chains derived from one specimen sequenced in a study of blood T cell repertoires in COVID-19. Assay used: immunoSEQ multiplex PCR; TCRdb lists only in-frame clones, some missing. The sample includes around 440,000 clones, around 88% of them seen just once. The sample comprised peripheral blood. These receptors were obtained from a woman in her 50s with COVID-19, enrolled during active disease.

The rearrangement joins TRBV9 to TRBJ2-7; 8 bases align to TRBD2. The CDR3 spans 15 residues. Trimming cost V 3 bases and J 0 bases; bases outside gene matches: 5. The germline CDR1 and CDR2 sequences are SGDLS and YYNGEE. Written as DNA, the CDR3 is TGTGCCAGCAGCGCCCAAGCGGGGGCCTCCTACGAGCAGTACTTC. This encodes CASSAQAGASYEQYF.

V is TRBV7-9 and J is TRBJ1-6; D not certain. Trimming cost V 1 base and J 11 bases, with 9 bases left between them. In germline, CDR1 is SEHNR, CDR2 FQNEAQ (reference sequence). There are 13 residues in the CDR3. DNA of the CDR3: TGTGCCAGCAGCTTAGACTCAAAGCCACCCCTCCACTTT. Translating it yields CASSLDSKPPLHF.

This chain uses TRBV11-2 with TRBJ2-2; D not resolved. Trimming pared 1 base from V and 5 bases from J, leaving 14 bases between. The CDR3 is 16 residues long. CDR1 is SGHAT and CDR2 is FQNNGV in the germline V gene. CDR3 region: CASSLVRGSKTGELFF. CDR3 DNA: TGTGCCAGCAGCTTAGTTAGAGGTAGTAAAACCGGGGAGCTGTTTTTT.

The rearrangement links TRBV5-6 to TRBJ1-4, with 11 bases aligning to TRBD1. The CDR3 sequence is 17 residues long. CDR1 is SGHDT and CDR2 is YYEEEE in the germline V gene. The ends lost 2 bases at V and 3 bases at J; junction bases unmatched: 6. The CDR3 reads CASSFYGTGGPNEKLFF. CDR3 DNA: TGTGCCAGCAGCTTCTACGGGACAGGGGGACCTAATGAAAAACTGTTTTTT.

CDR3 nucleotide sequence: TGTGCCAGCGGCTACGCGGGGGGCTACACCTTC. Translating gives CASGYAGGYTF. J is TRBJ1-2 and V is TRBV28; D ambiguous. V lost 8 bases, J lost 8 bases, and 12 bases lay in between. Germline V gene sequence: CDR1 MDHEN, CDR2 SYDVKM. This CDR3 is built from 11 residues.

This chain links TRBV6-1 with TRBJ1-1; 7 nucleotides match TRBD1. The CDR3 contains 14 residues. Per the germline V gene, CDR1 is MNHNS and CDR2 is SASEGT. Trimming took 3 bases from V and 5 from J; bases not matched to a gene: 6. CDR3 protein: CASSDDRVRTEAFF. CDR3 DNA sequence: TGTGCCAGCAGTGACGACAGGGTGAGAACTGAAGCTTTCTTT.

The V call is TRBV7-2, the J call TRBJ1-1; no clear D. V lost 4 bases and J 5 bases, leaving 11 bases between the germline ends. Germline V lookup: CDR1 SGHTA, CDR2 FQGNSA. This CDR3 has 13 amino acids. This chain's CDR3 is CASSSPARTEAFF. CDR3 coding DNA: TGTGCCAGCAGCTCCCCTGCTCGGACTGAAGCTTTCTTT.

This chain links TRBV9 with TRBJ2-7; a possible D gene is TRBD1 (6 bases). The CDR3 consists of 16 residues. Trimming left V 4 bases short and J 1 base short, with 18 bases between. Per the germline V gene, CDR1 is SGDLS and CDR2 is YYNGEE. The CDR3 loop reads CASSSREGGGSYEQYF. CDR3 nucleotide sequence: TGTGCCAGCAGCTCCAGAGAAGGGGGTGGATCCTACGAGCAGTACTTC.

There are a few counts of this clone. The rearrangement uses TRBV2 and TRBJ1-1; no clear D gene. From germline, CDR1 is SNHLY and CDR2 FYNNEI. There are 13 residues in the CDR3. The ends were cut back, 7 bases at V and 1 base at J, with 10 bases in the middle. Here the CDR3 DNA reads TGTGCCAGCATCGTCCCGGGGAACACTGAAGCTTTCTTT. This sequence encodes CASIVPGNTEAFF.

The gene calls are TRBV14 and TRBJ1-5; unclear D gene. The ends were cut back, 0 bases at V and 10 bases at J, with 10 bases in the middle. The CDR3 runs to 13 residues. Germline CDR1 reads SGHDN; CDR2 reads FVKESK. The CDR3 DNA reads as TGTGCCAGCAGCCAAGATCTCAGGTCCCCCCAGCATTTT. Its translation: CASSQDLRSPQHF.

The chain employs TRBV24-1 and TRBJ2-3; D is possibly TRBD1 (6 bases). The germline V gene encodes CDR1 KGHDR and CDR2 SFDVKD. V dropped 2 bases and J dropped 2 bases, with 16 bases sitting between them. The CDR3 covers 17 residues. The CDR3 reads CATSDSKQGPHTDTQYF. The CDR3 DNA reads TGTGCCACCAGTGATTCCAAACAGGGCCCCCACACAGATACGCAGTATTTT.

The chain is built from TRBV9 and TRBJ2-2; D might be TRBD1 (6 bases). With 0 bases removed from V and 4 bases from J, the gap between germline ends came to 10 bases. The CDR3 is 15 amino acids. Germline V gives CDR1 SGDLS, CDR2 YYNGEE. CDR3 sequence reads: CASSVVGGTTGELFF. CDR3 nucleotides: TGTGCCAGCAGCGTAGTAGGGGGTACCACCGGGGAGCTGTTTTTT.

The chain recombines TRBV10-3 with TRBJ2-1, with TRBD2 matching 14 bases. CDR1 and CDR2 from the germline V gene are ENHRY and SYGVKD. CDR3 size: 14 residues. V was pared by 6 bases and J by 5 bases, with 0 bases of the junction left unmatched. CDR3 DNA sequence: TGTGCCATCAGGACTAGCGGGGGGGACAATGAGCAGTTCTTC. It encodes CAIRTSGGDNEQFF.

V is TRBV10-1 and J is TRBJ2-1, with a tentative D call TRBD1 (5 bases). The germline CDR1 and CDR2 sequences are WNHNN and SYGVQD (reference sequence). Trimming pared 2 bases from V and 5 bases from J, leaving 7 bases between. The length of the CDR3 is 13 residues. Here the CDR3 reads CASSETGNNEQFF. For the CDR3, the DNA is TGCGCCAGCAGTGAGACAGGTAACAATGAGCAGTTCTTC.

A note on this clone: Other DNA sequences in this sample translate to the same CDR3. The V and J genes are TRBV27 and TRBJ2-7; 9 bases fit TRBD1. Germline CDR1 and CDR2: MNHEY and SMNVEV (reference sequence). CDR3 size: 14 residues. V dropped 5 bases and J dropped 2; count of bases not matched to a gene: 4. DNA of the CDR3: TGTGCCAGCAGTCCTGGGACAGGGCCCTACGAGCAGTACTTC. Protein product: CASSPGTGPYEQYF.

This clone was seen just once. The chain links TRBV3-1 (or the pseudogene TRBV3-2) to TRBJ2-4; possible D gene TRBD2, 7 bases. The CDR3 is made up of 15 amino acids. Germline CDR1 is LGHDT and CDR2 is YNNKEL (reference sequence). The V end lost 6 bases, the J end lost 1 base, and 13 bases lay between the germline ends. This CDR3 is CASSGGGGAKNIQYF. CDR3 coding DNA: TGTGCCAGCAGTGGAGGGGGGGGCGCCAAAAACATTCAGTACTTC.

The chain carries TRBV5-1 and TRBJ2-2, with 9 bases aligning to TRBD2. In germline, CDR1 is SGHRS, CDR2 YFSETQ. V was pared by 5 bases and J by 2 bases, with 7 bases of the junction left unmatched. This CDR3 comprises 16 residues. Here the CDR3 reads CASRSLAGRNTGELFF. The CDR3 DNA sequence: TGCGCCAGCAGGTCCCTAGCGGGGAGAAACACCGGGGAGCTGTTTTTT. Variable domain in full (rest from reference TRBV5-1 and TRBJ2-2): KAGVTQTPRYLIKTRGQQVTLSCSPISGHRSVSWYQQTPGQGLQFLFEYFSETQRNKGNFPGRFSGRQFSNSRSEMNVSTLELGDSALYLCASRSLAGRNTGELFFGEGSRLTVL.

There are a few counts of this clone. The genes are TRBV14 and TRBJ1-1; D is possibly TRBD1 (6 bases). The V gene's germline CDR1 is SGHDN and CDR2 FVKESK. The CDR3 sequence is 12 residues long. The ends were cut back, 11 bases at V and 5 bases at J, with 15 bases in the middle. CDR3 residues: CASQEGGTEAFF. The DNA of the CDR3 is TGTGCCTCTCAAGAGGGGGGGACTGAAGCTTTCTTT.

V usage is TRBV29-1 and J usage is TRBJ2-3, with TRBD2 matching over 9 bases. Trimming at V came to 4 bases and at J to 2 bases, leaving 4 bases not matched to a gene. This CDR3 spans 14 amino acids. Germline values: CDR1 SQVTM, CDR2 ANQGSEA. Here the CDR3 reads CSVAAGGHTDTQYF. Written as DNA, the CDR3 is TGCAGCGTTGCGGCGGGGGGGCACACAGATACGCAGTATTTT.

This clone was seen once. This chain joins TRBV9 and TRBJ1-1; D remains unclear. The germline V gene has CDR1 SGDLS and CDR2 YYNGEE. V lost 7 bases, J lost 7 bases, and 8 bases lay in between. The CDR3 contains 10 residues. The CDR3 nucleotides are TGTGCCAGCGGAGACGGTGAAGCTTTCTTT. Protein: CASGDGEAFF.

This clone was counted between two and nine times. CDR3 sequence (DNA): TGTGCCAGCAGCCCCACAGGGGAACTCTATGGCTACACCTTC. It translates to CASSPTGELYGYTF. The chain carries TRBV7-9 and TRBJ1-2; 7 bases map to TRBD1. Germline-derived CDR1 and CDR2 are SEHNR and FQNEAQ (reference sequence). This CDR3 is built from 14 residues. V lost 5 bases and J lost 4; bases outside the gene matches: 7.

The rearrangement links TRBV3-1 (or the pseudogene TRBV3-2) to TRBJ1-2; tentatively, D is TRBD1 (5 bases). This CDR3 region has 14 residues. The V and J ends lost 1 base and 4 bases respectively, with 10 bases between them. CDR1 is LGHDT and CDR2 is YNNKEL in the germline V gene (reference sequence). The CDR3 reads CASSQARGPYGYTF. The CDR3 nucleotides read TGTGCCAGCAGCCAAGCTAGGGGCCCCTATGGCTACACCTTC.